Shown below are 15 T cell receptor beta chains from a single sample sequenced in a study of cytomegalovirus exposure and HLA in healthy donors. Sequencing used immunoSEQ multiplex PCR; TCRdb keeps in-frame clones, though not all of them. Among around 200,000 clones, 80% to 85% were seen once, and the ten largest hold 2.5% to 3%. Material: PBMCs. Every receptor here comes from a woman under 30 in good health and CMV-seropositive.

This clone was recorded a few times. The chain couples TRBV6-5 to TRBJ2-1; 8 bases align to TRBD2. CDR1 and CDR2 from the germline V gene are MNHEY and SVGAGI. The CDR3 is made up of 15 amino acids. Trimming removed 6 bases from V and 0 bases from J; junction bases left unmatched: 4. The CDR3 sequence: CASRIGGASYNEQFF. The CDR3 DNA is TGTGCCAGCAGGATCGGGGGGGCCTCCTACAATGAGCAGTTCTTC.

A word on this clone: The sample has other DNA sequences that encode this CDR3 too. This chain links TRBV27 with TRBJ1-2, with 7 bases lining up with TRBD1. The CDR3 spans 13 residues. Germline V gives CDR1 MNHEY, CDR2 SMNVEV (reference sequence). Germline trimming cut 5 bases from V and 2 bases from J; bases unmatched to any gene: 2. Written as DNA, the CDR3 is TGTGCCAGCAGTCCGACAGGGAACTATGGCTACACCTTC. Its protein is CASSPTGNYGYTF.

The rearrangement joins TRBV5-1 to TRBJ1-2, with D tentatively TRBD1 (5 bases). Trimming removed 4 bases at V and 12 bases at J, with 19 bases between. The germline V gene encodes CDR1 SGHRS and CDR2 YFSETQ. This CDR3 comprises 13 residues. The CDR3 reads CASSTSGQDFHTF. The CDR3 nucleotides are TGCGCCAGCAGCACCTCAGGGCAGGATTTCCACACCTTC.

The chain uses TRBV7-3 and TRBJ2-3; D unresolved. V lost 3 bases to trimming and J lost 2 bases, with 9 bases between them. There are 14 residues in the CDR3. CDR1 and CDR2 from the germline V gene are SGHTA and FQGTGA. The CDR3: CASSFGRVTDTQYF. In nucleotides, the CDR3 is TGTGCCAGCAGCTTCGGTCGGGTCACAGATACGCAGTATTTT.

The chain carries TRBV6-5 and TRBJ1-1, with a weak D call TRBD1 (5 bases). Germline-derived CDR1 and CDR2 are MNHEY and SVGAGI. CDR3 length: 14 residues. Trimming removed 5 bases at V and 2 bases at J, with 12 bases between. CDR3 region: CASSLGGPNTEAFF. The DNA of the CDR3 is TGTGCCAGCAGTCTCGGGGGACCTAACACTGAAGCTTTCTTT.

The gene calls are TRBV7-2 and TRBJ2-7; TRBD2 agrees at 11 bases. The V gene's germline CDR1 is SGHTA and CDR2 FQGNSA. Losses at the gene ends were 0 bases for V and 6 bases for J; bases not matched to a gene: 7. The CDR3 has 16 amino acids. The CDR3 nucleotides read TGTGCCAGCAGCTTAGCAGGCGGGACTAGCGGCTCCGAGCAGTACTTC. Translating gives CASSLAGGTSGSEQYF.

J is TRBJ1-1 and V is TRBV5-1; the match to TRBD1 covers 10 bases. The CDR3 is 14 amino acids. The junction had 9 bases not matched to a gene; V was cut back by 3 bases and J by 10 bases. Germline V gene sequence: CDR1 SGHRS, CDR2 YFSETQ. CDR3 DNA: TGCGCCAGCAGCTCAAACCGGGACAGGGGACGAGCTTTCTTT. It encodes CASSSNRDRGRAFF.

The V gene is TRBV5-6, the J gene TRBJ2-2, with D perhaps TRBD1 (6 bases). The CDR3 extends over 13 amino acids. Germline V gene data show CDR1 as SGHDT and CDR2 as YYEEEE. The V and J ends lost 3 bases and 5 bases respectively, with 8 bases between them. The CDR3 region is CASSSRGTGELFF. CDR3 bases: TGTGCCAGCAGCTCCAGGGGTACCGGGGAGCTGTTTTTT.

Worth noting for this clone: The sample has other DNA sequences that encode this CDR3 too. The chain recombines TRBV7-2 with TRBJ2-5; 7 positions match TRBD2. This CDR3 is 15 amino acids long. Germline V gene data show CDR1 as SGHTA and CDR2 as FQGNSA. Trimming at V came to 4 bases and at J to 4 bases, leaving 9 bases not matched to a gene. This CDR3 reads CASSSTGTGGETQYF. The CDR3 DNA reads as TGTGCCAGCAGCTCTACGGGAACGGGGGGAGAGACCCAGTACTTC. The full variable domain, in which reference TRBV7-2 and TRBJ2-5 provide the parts outside the CDR3, is GAGVSQSPSNKVTEKGKDVELRCDPISGHTALYWYRQSLGQGLEFLIYFQGNSAPDKSGLPSDRFSAERTGGSVSTLTIQRTQQEDSAVYLCASSSTGTGGETQYFGPGTRLLVL.

This clone was seen more than once but under ten times. The chain couples TRBV19 to TRBJ2-3; a possible D gene is TRBD1 (6 bases). V lost 5 bases, J lost 8 bases, and 8 bases lay in between. The V gene's germline CDR1 is LNHDA and CDR2 SQIVND (reference sequence). This CDR3 region has 11 residues. CDR3 region: CASSPGATQYF. In DNA, the CDR3 is TGTGCCAGTAGTCCAGGGGCTACGCAGTATTTT.

The genes are TRBV14 and TRBJ2-3; 7 nucleotides line up with TRBD1. Germline V CDR1 and CDR2: SGHDN, FVKESK. J gave up 2 bases and V 3 bases, and 5 bases lay outside the gene matches. This CDR3 spans 15 amino acids. The CDR3 bases are TGTGCCAGCAGCCAGAATACAGGGGACACAGATACGCAGTATTTT. Its protein product is CASSQNTGDTDTQYF.

V is TRBV7-3 and J is TRBJ1-1; no clear D. This CDR3 comprises 13 residues. CDR1 is SGHTA and CDR2 is FQGTGA in the germline V gene. The V end was cut by 1 base, the J end by 5 bases, with 8 bases between. For the CDR3, the DNA is TGTGCCAGCAGCTTAATGTGGAGGACTGAAGCTTTCTTT. Residues: CASSLMWRTEAFF.

The chain employs TRBV2 and TRBJ2-7; 7 bases map to TRBD1. Germline CDR1 reads SNHLY; CDR2 reads FYNNEI. The CDR3 loop spans 11 amino acids. V gave up 6 bases and J gave up 4 bases; unmatched junction bases: 0. The CDR3 DNA follows: TGTGCCAGCAGGGACAGGTACGAGCAGTACTTC. This encodes CASRDRYEQYF.

The chain combines TRBV7-8 with TRBJ2-1; TRBD1 matches 7 bases. Germline V gene data show CDR1 as SGHVS and CDR2 as FQNEAQ. V lost 4 bases and J lost 6; bases outside the gene matches: 6. The CDR3 covers 14 residues. The CDR3 DNA reads as TGTGCCAGCAGCTACAGTGCAGGGGGCAATGAGCAGTTCTTC. It yields the protein CASSYSAGGNEQFF.

V and J are TRBV7-8 and TRBJ1-1; D is perhaps TRBD1 (6 bases). The CDR3 runs to 12 residues. V was shortened by 5 bases and J by 4 bases, with 8 bases between the two germline ends. Germline V gene lookup returns CDR1 SGHVS and CDR2 FQNEAQ. The DNA of the CDR3 is TGTGCCAGCAGCGAACAGGGCACTGAAGCTTTCTTT. It is translated as CASSEQGTEAFF.